These 21 T cell receptor beta chains were sequenced from one sample in a study of somatic mutations in cytotoxic T cells in rheumatoid arthritis. Here immunoSEQ multiplex PCR was the method, and the copy in TCRdb shows in-frame clones only, minus some. The sample shows 9,500 to 15,000 clones, 83% of them seen only once. The sample consisted of CD8+ T cells sorted from blood. These receptors all stem from a woman between 55 and 75 years old in good health.

The V and J genes are TRBV7-8 and TRBJ2-3; perhaps TRBD2 as D (6 bases). Germline assignment: CDR1 SGHVS and CDR2 FQNEAQ. This CDR3 has 16 residues. The V end lost 4 bases, the J end lost 2 bases, and 16 bases lay between the germline ends. The CDR3 DNA follows: TGTGCCAGCAGCTCCTCCCAGACTAGGAACACAGATACGCAGTATTTT. Translated: CASSSSQTRNTDTQYF.

The CDR3 loop is CASNRQGRDSPLHF. As DNA, the CDR3 is TGTGCCAGCAACCGACAGGGCCGAGATTCACCCCTCCACTTT. The chain recombines TRBV6-4 with TRBJ1-6, with 7 positions matching TRBD1. J lost 8 bases, V lost 7 bases, and 8 bases had no gene match. Per germline, CDR1 MRHNA and CDR2 SNTAGT. This CDR3 region has 14 residues.

The genes are TRBV7-2 and TRBJ2-2, with a weak D call TRBD2 (6 bases). V lost 2 bases to trimming and J lost 0 bases, with 19 bases between them. Looked up from germline, CDR1 is SGHTA and CDR2 is FQGNSA. This CDR3 is built from 19 residues. DNA of the CDR3: TGTGCCAGCAGCTTACTACCGGGACTCAAGGAGGCGAACACCGGGGAGCTGTTTTTT. It is translated as CASSLLPGLKEANTGELFF.

The chain combines TRBV28 with TRBJ2-2; tentatively, D is TRBD1 (5 bases). The germline V gene has CDR1 MDHEN and CDR2 SYDVKM. Trimming shortened V by 8 bases and J by 3 bases, and 19 bases separated the two germline ends. The CDR3 has 16 residues. Written as DNA, the CDR3 is TGTGCCAGCGCCACATCGATAGACAGCCACACCGGGGAGCTGTTTTTT. Translated: CASATSIDSHTGELFF.

The rearrangement joins TRBV21-1 to TRBJ2-3; whether TRBD1, the table's D call, matches the DNA was not checked. TRBV21-1 is annotated as a pseudogene. CDR3 length: 15 amino acids. CDR3 amino acids: CASSGGDRGKDTQYF. Written as DNA, the CDR3 is TGTGCCAGCAGCGGGGGGGACAGGGGGAAAGATACGCAGTATTTT.

This clone was observed a handful of times. The chain carries TRBV6-5 and TRBJ1-1; no definite D call. The V gene lost 0 bases and the J gene lost 5 bases, with 13 bases spanning the gap. Germline loops: CDR1 MNHEY, CDR2 SVGAGI. This CDR3 comprises 15 residues. CDR3 bases: TGTGCCAGCAGTTACTCGATCGGGGAACCGACTGAAGCTTTCTTT. It encodes CASSYSIGEPTEAFF.

The J gene is TRBJ2-2, the V gene TRBV7-9, with 12 bases matching TRBD2. Germline V gene lookup returns CDR1 SEHNR and CDR2 FQNEAQ (reference sequence). There are 15 residues in the CDR3. V dropped 6 bases and J dropped 7; count of bases not matched to a gene: 6. CDR3 amino acids: CASRTGLAGIGELFF. CDR3 DNA: TGTGCCAGCAGAACCGGACTAGCGGGGATCGGGGAGCTGTTTTTT.

This clone was seen only a few times. This chain connects TRBV7-3 to TRBJ2-1, with D tentatively TRBD1 (6 bases). Between the trimmed V and J ends, which lost 5 bases and 3 bases, there was a span of 23 bases. The CDR3 length is 18 residues. Per germline, CDR1 SGHTA and CDR2 FQGTGA. In DNA, the CDR3 is TGTGCCAGCAGCCAACACACCCCGGACAGTCCATTCTACAATGAGCAGTTCTTC. Translation gives CASSQHTPDSPFYNEQFF.

The rearrangement links TRBV7-2 to TRBJ2-5; TRBD2 matches 7 bases. The CDR3 contains 15 residues. The ends lost 4 bases at V and 4 bases at J; junction bases unmatched: 9. Germline assignment: CDR1 SGHTA and CDR2 FQGNSA. The CDR3 loop reads CASSSQGGGGETQYF. CDR3 nucleotide sequence: TGTGCCAGCAGCTCCCAGGGCGGGGGAGGAGAGACCCAGTACTTC. The entire variable domain, with the rest obtained from reference TRBV7-2 and TRBJ2-5, is as follows: GAGVSQSPSNKVTEKGKDVELRCDPISGHTALYWYRQSLGQGLEFLIYFQGNSAPDKSGLPSDRFSAERTGGSVSTLTIQRTQQEDSAVYLCASSSQGGGGETQYFGPGTRLLVL.

The rearrangement uses TRBV5-5 and TRBJ1-2; 7 bases align to TRBD1. The CDR3 length is 17 residues. Germline V gives CDR1 SGHKS, CDR2 YYEKEE (reference sequence). Trimming removed 2 bases from V and 3 bases from J; junction bases left unmatched: 13. The CDR3 DNA follows: TGTGCCAGCAGCTTACTAGGGACAGCACCTTCACACTATGGCTACACCTTC. It translates to CASSLLGTAPSHYGYTF. The full variable domain, completed using reference TRBV5-5 and TRBJ1-2, is DAGVTQSPTHLIKTRGQQVTLRCSPISGHKSVSWYQQVLGQGPQFIFQYYEKEERGRGNFPDRFSARQFPNYSSELNVNALLLGDSALYLCASSLLGTAPSHYGYTFGSGTRLTVV.

The chain carries TRBV29-1 and TRBJ2-1; weak D call: TRBD2 (5 bases). The CDR3 contains 13 residues. V dropped 3 bases and J dropped 2 bases, with 8 bases sitting between them. Germline V gene lookup returns CDR1 SQVTM and CDR2 ANQGSEA. The CDR3 reads CSVERAAYNEQFF. CDR3 in DNA: TGCAGCGTTGAGAGGGCAGCCTACAATGAGCAGTTCTTC.

The genes are TRBV9 and TRBJ2-7; 7 bases are a match to TRBD2. The CDR3 has 13 residues. CDR1 and CDR2 (germline): SGDLS, YYNGEE. V was clipped by 3 bases and J by 2 bases; unmatched bases: 2. In nucleotides, the CDR3 is TGTGCCAGCAGCGCCGGGACTACCTACGAGCAGTACTTC. This gives the protein CASSAGTTYEQYF.

The genes are TRBV2 and TRBJ1-1, with 8 bases fitting TRBD1. CDR1 and CDR2 (germline): SNHLY, FYNNEI. V was clipped by 4 bases and J by 7 bases; unmatched bases: 5. This CDR3 is 13 amino acids long. The CDR3 reads CASSGQGYGEAFF. In DNA, the CDR3 is TGTGCCAGCAGTGGACAGGGGTATGGTGAAGCTTTCTTT.

This clone was seen only a few times. This chain links TRBV15 with TRBJ2-7; 10 bases match TRBD1. The trim removed 9 bases at V and 0 bases at J, leaving 5 bases unmatched. The CDR3 has 14 amino acids. The germline gives CDR1 LNHNV, CDR2 YYDKDF (reference sequence). The DNA for the CDR3 is TGTGCCACACGACAGGGGGCAAACTCCTACGAGCAGTACTTC. Protein: CATRQGANSYEQYF.

To note about this clone: This sample includes further DNA sequences coding for the same CDR3. The chain employs TRBV5-1 and TRBJ2-7; 9 bases align to TRBD1. V shed 0 bases, J shed 2 bases, and the junction held 0 bases outside the gene matches. The CDR3 has 14 residues. The germline V gene has CDR1 SGHRS and CDR2 YFSETQ. CDR3 coding DNA: TGCGCCAGCAGCTTGGGGACAGGGGCCTACGAGCAGTACGTC. Its translation is CASSLGTGAYEQYV.

V usage is TRBV28 and J usage is TRBJ2-2; D is unresolved. The CDR3 sequence is 15 residues long. Germline V gene sequence: CDR1 MDHEN, CDR2 SYDVKM. V was pared by 5 bases and J by 0 bases, with 10 bases between. DNA for the CDR3: TGTGCCAGCAGTGACGAGACACCGAACACCGGGGAGCTGTTTTTT. Translating it yields CASSDETPNTGELFF.

The chain couples TRBV28 to TRBJ1-2, with TRBD1 as a possible D gene (5 bases). The germline V and J ends were trimmed by 6 bases and 1 base, with 9 bases remaining between them. The CDR3 contains 13 residues. Germline V lookup: CDR1 MDHEN, CDR2 SYDVKM. CDR3: CASSGGRNYGYTF. The CDR3 nucleotides are TGTGCCAGCAGCGGGGGACGTAACTATGGCTACACCTTC.

In its sample, this clone was seen a few times. The chain joins TRBV7-8 to TRBJ2-5; D is possibly TRBD2 (6 bases). Trimming took 5 bases from V and 1 from J, leaving 17 bases between them. The CDR3 runs 16 residues. Germline V CDR1 and CDR2: SGHVS, FQNEAQ. CDR3 in amino acids: CASSPPGVRGQETQYF. Here the CDR3 DNA reads TGTGCCAGCAGCCCCCCGGGAGTCCGGGGCCAAGAGACCCAGTACTTC.

The J gene is TRBJ2-3, the V gene TRBV11-2, with unresolved D. The V gene lost 1 base and the J gene lost 3 bases, with 5 bases spanning the gap. This CDR3 is 13 amino acids long. CDR1 SGHAT and CDR2 FQNNGV come from the germline V gene. The CDR3 loop reads CASSLVPTDTQYF. CDR3 coding DNA: TGTGCCAGCAGCTTAGTTCCGACAGATACGCAGTATTTT.

The genes are TRBV7-9 and TRBJ2-1; 7 bases align to TRBD2. Germline V gene data show CDR1 as SEHNR and CDR2 as FQNEAQ (reference sequence). V was clipped by 2 bases and J by 8 bases; unmatched bases: 6. This CDR3 is 14 amino acids long. The CDR3 DNA follows: TGTGCCAGCAGCTTAAGGGATCGGGGGGATGAGCAGTTCTTC. Translated, it gives CASSLRDRGDEQFF.

V is TRBV9 and J is TRBJ2-5, with 8 bases identical to TRBD2. Germline CDR1 and CDR2: SGDLS and YYNGEE. The CDR3 spans 14 residues. The V and J ends lost 0 bases and 7 bases, in that order; junction bases with no gene match: 5. CDR3 bases: TGTGCCAGCAGCGTAGGGCCGGGGGGGCCGACCCAGTACTTC. This gives the protein CASSVGPGGPTQYF.